Sequencing of this TCR beta chain was carried out in a study of T cells in Graves' hyperthyroidism and ophthalmopathy. Study conclusions and caveats: A 13 V-J model separated ophthalmopathy from stable hyperthyroidism.

Participants, patients aged 18 to 65, had newly diagnosed hyperthyroidism with a duration under 2 months. PBMCs came from more than 9 ml fresh peripheral blood. Germline V CDR1 and CDR2: MNHEY, SMNVEV (reference sequence). The CDR3 totals 15 residues. V was pared by 4 bases and J by 6 bases, with 8 bases of the junction left unmatched. Authors of the study amplified TCR beta CDR3 regions from RNA transcripts. Using the HTBI primer set, a first-round RT-PCR was run on the TCR CDR3. One entry per CDR3 protein, called by TCRdb with MiXCR from the multiplex PCR reads. The sample lists around 400,000 distinct CDR3 sequences, 15% to 19% occurring once. This clonotype was detected only a few times. The antigen is unknown.

The sequencing input was blood. This chain links TRBV27 with TRBJ1-4; 7 bases align to TRBD1. This receptor was obtained from a woman aged 18 to 35 with Graves' hyperthyroidism that later progressed to Graves' ophthalmopathy. DNA for the CDR3: TGTGCCAGCAGTTCATTACAGGGGAGGTATGAAAAACTGTTTTTT. Translation: CASSSLQGRYEKLFF.